The T cell receptor (beta chain) described here comes from a study of vaccination and CD4 T cells after COVID-19. The wider study: Participants were administered two doses of either the BNT162b2 or the mRNA-1273 vaccine.

The Oncomine TCR Beta short-read assay sequenced DNA from cultured CD4+ T cells. It was cultured CD4+ T cells from which genomic DNA was extracted. Via MiXCR, TCRdb re-called the PCR reads, giving one row per CDR3 protein. The top ten hold roughly an eighth of the sample, which has approximately 20,000 distinct CDR3 sequences, 38% seen once. This clonotype was recorded a few times. Its matching antigen is unknown. The treatment: roughly nine-day PBMC culture with coronavirus spike peptide pools or control peptides (ViraFEST assay). Before TCRs were sequenced, ViraFEST expanded antigen-specific T cells with peptide pools. Sequencing input: cultured CD4+ T cells from blood. The sequence was obtained from a human donor with COVID-19.

The CDR3 sequence is CASSSRWGGAETQYF. CDR3 nucleotides: TGTGCCAGCAGCTCCAGGTGGGGGGGGGCTGAGACCCAGTACTTC. This chain links TRBV7-2 with TRBJ2-5, with TRBD2 as a possible D gene (7 bases). CDR1 is SGHTA and CDR2 is FQGNSA in the germline V gene. Trimming stripped 4 bases from V and 5 bases from J, with 17 bases between. The CDR3 consists of 15 residues.